Shown below are 25 T cell receptor beta chains from a single sample sequenced in a study of blood T cell repertoires in COVID-19. The assay was immunoSEQ multiplex PCR, and TCRdb's table has in-frame clones only and misses some. The sample holds around 480,000 clones; about 90% are singletons and the top ten take under 0.85%. The specimen sequenced was PBMCs or T cells enriched from blood (not recorded which). Receptors originate from a woman between 18 and 29 years old who had recovered from COVID-19.

With regard to this clone: The junction differs from germline at one of its ends, possibly a read error. The chain carries TRBV4-1 and TRBJ2-5; D remains ambiguous. CDR3 length: 16 residues. CDR1 MGHRA and CDR2 YSYEKL come from the germline V gene. The CDR3 DNA follows: TGCGCCAGCAGCCGGCCTAAGGCCCGGGTCCAAGGGACCCAGTACTTC. Translation gives CASSRPKARVQGTQYF.

The J gene is TRBJ2-2, the V gene TRBV6-5; TRBD1 aligns across 10 bases. With V trimmed by 11 bases and J by 6 bases, 6 bases remained unmatched. The CDR3 loop spans 13 amino acids. Germline V gene lookup returns CDR1 MNHEY and CDR2 SVGAGI. CDR3 DNA: TGTGCCTCGGGACAGGGGTCGGCCGGGGAGCTGTTTTTT. Amino acids: CASGQGSAGELFF.

Details on this clone: Additional DNA sequences in this sample encode the identical CDR3. The rearrangement joins TRBV12-3 or TRBV12-4 to TRBJ2-5; D call uncertain. The CDR3 length is 11 residues. Trimming took 2 bases from V and 5 from J, leaving 3 bases between them. CDR3 protein: CASSLRETQYF. The DNA for the CDR3 is TGTGCCAGCAGTTTACGGGAGACCCAGTACTTC.

This sequence joins TRBV7-3 and TRBJ2-7; 7 bases align to TRBD1. Trimming at V came to 5 bases and at J to 5 bases, leaving 12 bases not matched to a gene. The CDR3 totals 15 residues. Germline loops: CDR1 SGHTA, CDR2 FQGTGA. The CDR3: CASSPSPRGIHEQYF. The CDR3 DNA sequence: TGTGCCAGCAGCCCATCCCCCAGGGGGATCCACGAGCAGTACTTC.

This chain links TRBV5-5 with TRBJ2-7; tentatively, D is TRBD1 (6 bases). The germline CDR1 and CDR2 sequences are SGHKS and YYEKEE (reference sequence). There are 12 residues in the CDR3. Trimming removed 1 base at V and 6 bases at J, with 8 bases between. This chain's CDR3 is CASSLTGFEQYF. CDR3 nucleotides: TGTGCCAGCAGCTTGACAGGGTTCGAGCAGTACTTC.

Regarding this clone: Other DNA sequences of this sample code for an identical CDR3. The chain couples TRBV6-5 to TRBJ2-7; 7 bases line up with TRBD2. With V trimmed by 5 bases and J by 5 bases, 3 bases remained unmatched. The germline V gene encodes CDR1 MNHEY and CDR2 SVGAGI. This CDR3 is 12 amino acids long. CDR3 residues: CASSRGGDEQYF. The CDR3 nucleotides read TGTGCCAGCAGTAGGGGAGGGGACGAGCAGTACTTC.

The V gene is TRBV7-8, the J gene TRBJ1-5; 10 bases line up with TRBD1. V trimming: 8 bases; J trimming: 6 bases; junction bases outside the gene matches: 13. The V gene's germline CDR1 is SGHVS and CDR2 FQNEAQ. This CDR3 is 16 amino acids long. The CDR3 nucleotides read TGTGCCAGCGGCGATAGGGACAGGGGAGAGGGTCAGCCCCAGCATTTT. Its translation is CASGDRDRGEGQPQHF. Variable domain in full (rest from reference TRBV7-8 and TRBJ1-5): GAGVSQSPRYKVAKRGQDVALRCDPISGHVSLFWYQQALGQGPEFLTYFQNEAQLDKSGLPSDRFFAERPEGSVSTLKIQRTQQEDSAVYLCASGDRDRGEGQPQHFGDGTRLSIL.

In this sample, this clone turned up a few times. This chain uses TRBV4-1 with TRBJ1-4, with D possibly TRBD1 on 5 matching bases. There are 12 residues in the CDR3. V lost 2 bases, J lost 10 bases, and 8 bases lay in between. Germline CDR1 is MGHRA and CDR2 is YSYEKL. The CDR3 DNA is TGCGCCAGCAGCCAAACGGGGGGAAAACTGTTTTTT. Translated: CASSQTGGKLFF.

The chain links TRBV4-1 to TRBJ2-6; 8 positions match TRBD1. V shed 4 bases, J shed 4 bases, and the junction held 15 bases outside the gene matches. The CDR3 sequence is 19 residues long. Germline assignment: CDR1 MGHRA and CDR2 YSYEKL. CDR3 amino acids: CASSPSQGASISGANVLTF. The DNA for the CDR3 is TGCGCCAGCAGCCCAAGTCAGGGGGCGTCTATCTCGGGGGCCAACGTCCTGACTTTC.

This chain links TRBV28 with TRBJ1-6, with a tentative D call TRBD1 (6 bases). CDR1 and CDR2 from the germline V gene are MDHEN and SYDVKM. The CDR3 length is 12 residues. V lost 6 bases to trimming and J lost 11 bases, with 11 bases between them. This CDR3 is CASRIQGAPLHF. CDR3 bases: TGTGCCAGCAGGATACAGGGAGCACCCCTCCACTTT.

The CDR3 here is CASTGRERTGTEAFF. CDR3 bases: TGTGCCAGCACCGGGAGGGAGAGGACCGGGACAGAAGCTTTCTTT. The gene calls are TRBV28 and TRBJ1-1; weak D call: TRBD1 (6 bases). This CDR3 region has 15 residues. In germline, CDR1 is MDHEN, CDR2 SYDVKM. The V gene lost 7 bases and the J gene lost 8 bases, with 23 bases spanning the gap.

This clone was seen only once. The chain couples TRBV7-9 to TRBJ1-2; 8 bases map to TRBD1. Trimming removed 4 bases from V and 10 bases from J; junction bases left unmatched: 8. Germline CDR1 and CDR2: SEHNR and FQNEAQ (reference sequence). The CDR3 is 13 residues long. CDR3 in DNA: TGTGCCAGCAGCTCGGACAGGGAATCAGTCTACACCTTC. Amino acid sequence: CASSSDRESVYTF.

The chain has TRBV5-6 and TRBJ2-5, with 7 bases that match TRBD2. This CDR3 comprises 16 residues. Trimming removed 0 bases from V and 2 bases from J; junction bases left unmatched: 7. The V gene's germline CDR1 is SGHDT and CDR2 YYEEEE. The CDR3 DNA reads TGTGCCAGCAGCTTGGGGTACGGGGGGATACAAGAGACCCAGTACTTC. Encoded protein: CASSLGYGGIQETQYF. The complete variable domain, with remaining parts taken from reference TRBV5-6 and TRBJ2-5, reads DAGVTQSPTHLIKTRGQQVTLRCSPKSGHDTVSWYQQALGQGPQFIFQYYEEEERQRGNFPDRFSGHQFPNYSSELNVNALLLGDSALYLCASSLGYGGIQETQYFGPGTRLLVL.

The V and J genes are TRBV4-1 and TRBJ1-2; 7 bases map to TRBD1. The CDR3 totals 18 residues. The ends lost 3 bases at V and 2 bases at J; junction bases unmatched: 15. The V gene's germline CDR1 is MGHRA and CDR2 YSYEKL. CDR3 sequence (DNA): TGCGCCAGCAGCCAGGGAGGCTTGAGGGACAGCCTGAACTATGGCTACACCTTC. It translates to CASSQGGLRDSLNYGYTF.

The genes are TRBV6-5 and TRBJ1-2, with 10 bases lining up with TRBD1. The V gene end was trimmed by 7 bases and the J gene end by 8 bases; junction bases not matched to a gene: 4. The germline gives CDR1 MNHEY, CDR2 SVGAGI. The CDR3 has 12 amino acids. The CDR3 bases are TGTGCCAGCACGGGACAGGGGAGAGGCTACACCTTC. Encoded protein: CASTGQGRGYTF.

The rearrangement links TRBV27 to TRBJ1-1; D is perhaps TRBD1 (5 bases). Germline V CDR1 and CDR2: MNHEY, SMNVEV (reference sequence). This CDR3 region has 17 residues. Trimming shortened V by 5 bases and J by 0 bases, and 19 bases separated the two germline ends. The chain's CDR3 is CASSEFGQSSLNTEAFF. CDR3 nucleotides: TGTGCCAGCAGTGAATTCGGACAATCGTCACTGAACACTGAAGCTTTCTTT.

The rearrangement links TRBV7-9 to TRBJ2-7; no clear D. V lost 3 bases, J lost 3 bases, and 6 bases lay in between. The CDR3 consists of 12 residues. Per germline, CDR1 SEHNR and CDR2 FQNEAQ (reference sequence). The CDR3: CASSFGDYEQYF. The CDR3 DNA follows: TGTGCCAGCAGCTTCGGAGACTACGAGCAGTACTTC.

The genes are TRBV7-8 and TRBJ1-1; D unclear. V shed 1 base and J shed 7 bases, with 10 bases lying between them. This CDR3 region has 13 residues. Looked up from germline, CDR1 is SGHVS and CDR2 is FQNEAQ. CDR3 sequence reads: CASSLGQFVEAFF. The CDR3 DNA follows: TGTGCCAGCAGCTTAGGGCAGTTCGTTGAAGCTTTCTTT.

The chain links TRBV19 to TRBJ1-3; weak D call: TRBD1 (5 bases). The V gene lost 6 bases and the J gene lost 0 bases, with 18 bases spanning the gap. This CDR3 region has 17 residues. Germline-derived CDR1 and CDR2 are LNHDA and SQIVND (reference sequence). The CDR3 region is CASSLTTGRGSGNTIYF. The CDR3, as DNA: TGTGCCAGTAGCCTAACCACCGGGAGGGGCTCTGGAAACACCATATATTTT.

This chain's CDR3 is CACSTGSYNEQFF. The CDR3 coding sequence is TGTGCCTGTTCGACAGGTTCATACAATGAGCAGTTCTTC. The rearrangement uses TRBV30 and TRBJ2-1; D may be TRBD1 (6 bases). The ends were cut back, 6 bases at V and 4 bases at J, with 13 bases in the middle. The germline CDR1 and CDR2 sequences are GTSNPN and SVGIG (reference sequence). The CDR3 extends over 13 amino acids.

V and J are TRBV2 and TRBJ1-1, with D perhaps matching TRBD1 (5 bases). V shed 5 bases and J shed 1 base, with 20 bases lying between them. CDR3 length: 17 residues. Looked up from germline, CDR1 is SNHLY and CDR2 is FYNNEI. CDR3 in amino acids: CASSTRRAQGWNTEAFF. CDR3 in DNA: TGTGCCAGCAGTACCCGCAGGGCCCAGGGATGGAACACTGAAGCTTTCTTT.

This rearrangement joins TRBV4-1 to TRBJ1-1, with D hard to call. The germline V and J ends were trimmed by 8 bases and 4 bases, with 8 bases remaining between them. This CDR3 is 11 amino acids long. The germline gives CDR1 MGHRA, CDR2 YSYEKL. Written as DNA, the CDR3 is TGCGCCAGCCGGGAAGCCACTGAAGCTTTCTTT. As protein: CASREATEAFF.

The chain joins TRBV28 to TRBJ2-2, with 9 bases lining up with TRBD1. The CDR3 loop spans 18 amino acids. V was pared by 8 bases and J by 0 bases, with 13 bases of the junction left unmatched. Germline CDR1 reads MDHEN; CDR2 reads SYDVKM. The CDR3 DNA sequence: TGTGCCAGCCGAGCTTCCCCGGGACAGGGAACGAACACCGGGGAGCTGTTTTTT. This encodes CASRASPGQGTNTGELFF.

This clone came up once. J is TRBJ1-5 and V is TRBV6-6; no reliable D call. V lost 2 bases to trimming and J lost 0 bases, with 11 bases between them. The germline V gene has CDR1 MNHNY and CDR2 SVGAGI (reference sequence). CDR3 length equals 16 residues. The CDR3 sequence is CASSYVRENSNQPQHF. CDR3 sequence (DNA): TGTGCCAGCAGTTACGTGCGGGAGAATAGCAATCAGCCCCAGCATTTT.

The J gene is TRBJ2-7, the V gene TRBV7-2, with 8 bases identical to TRBD2. The V and J ends lost 6 bases and 6 bases, in that order; junction bases with no gene match: 10. This CDR3 has 14 residues. Germline CDR1 reads SGHTA; CDR2 reads FQGNSA. CDR3 region: CASSRGGGSREQYF. CDR3 DNA sequence: TGTGCCAGCAGTCGCGGCGGGGGGTCACGCGAGCAGTACTTC.